Included here is one TCR beta chain sequence, with context. The sample comes from a study of blood T cell repertoires in COVID-19. Study-wide background: From the United States, Italy and Spain came samples of acute and convalescent COVID-19. Sources were T cells, B-cell-depleted T cells, or PBMCs; the material itself was cDNA or gDNA.

Enrollment of patients from Seattle took place during active infection, with longitudinal follow-up. This CDR3 has 15 amino acids. The germline V gene encodes CDR1 MNHEY and CDR2 SVGAGI. The germline V and J ends were trimmed by 6 bases and 1 base, with 13 bases remaining between them. Authors' processing steps: Reference gene primers were amplified, and this amplification served to estimate nucleated cell counts. Sequencing used immunoSEQ multiplex PCR; TCRdb keeps in-frame clones, though not all of them. The V and J calls and clone size come from that table; D and trimming were worked out from the DNA. The table lists about 150,000 clones, roughly 90% of them singletons.

This TCR was sampled from a human donor with COVID-19, enrolled during active disease. The donor label of this sample is uncertain. The sample taken for sequencing was peripheral blood. J is TRBJ1-5 and V is TRBV6-5; perhaps TRBD1 as D (6 bases). CDR3 nucleotide sequence: TGTGCCAGCAGGCGGGGGGCGTTGAGCAATCAGCCCCAGCATTTT. Amino acids: CASRRGALSNQPQHF.